This is a list of T cell receptor beta chains from one sample in a study of blood T cell repertoires in COVID-19. Clones were read by immunoSEQ multiplex PCR, and TCRdb kept only the in-frame ones, dropping some. The table lists fewer than 350,000 clones, around nine tenths of them singletons. Sequencing was done on a sample of PBMCs or T cells enriched from blood (not recorded which). These TCRs come from a woman aged 40 to 50 who had recovered from COVID-19. Each CDR3 is given with its conserved first and last residue. A D gene is named only where the DNA matches it firmly. Size is omitted from some rows. Given values are once, few, many or a class for expanded clones.

j_call,d_call,clone_size,v_call,cdr3_aa,cdr3_nt
TRBJ2-1,TRBD2,NA,TRBV2,CASLGGELTNEQFF,TGTGCCAGCCTGGGGGGGGAGTTGACCAATGAGCAGTTCTTC
TRBJ2-1,TRBD2,few,TRBV12-3/TRBV12-4,CASSLLAGDEQFF,TGTGCCAGCAGTTTATTAGCGGGGGACGAGCAGTTCTTC
TRBJ2-5,TRBD1,NA,TRBV6-5,CASSYSQGVSQETQYF,TGTGCCAGCAGTTACAGCCAGGGGGTCTCCCAAGAGACCCAGTACTTC
TRBJ1-5,NA,NA,TRBV7-2,CASSHYKSNQPQHF,TGTGCCAGCAGCCACTACAAAAGCAATCAGCCCCAGCATTTT
TRBJ2-3,TRBD2,few,TRBV11-3,CASSWGRGDTQYF,TGTGCCAGCAGCTGGGGGAGGGGAGATACGCAGTATTTT
TRBJ2-2,TRBD2,NA,TRBV3-1/TRBV3-2,CASSQEREGIGELFF,TGTGCCAGCAGCCAAGAGCGGGAGGGCATCGGGGAGCTGTTTTTT
TRBJ2-5,TRBD1,NA,TRBV27,CASRHRGDVGRQETQYF,TGTGCCAGCAGACACAGGGGTGACGTAGGCCGACAAGAGACCCAGTACTTC
TRBJ1-2,NA,NA,TRBV6-1,CASSEPGRGYGYTF,TGTGCCAGCAGTGAACCAGGACGGGGCTATGGCTACACCTTC
TRBJ1-6,NA,few,TRBV4-2,CASSQDWIPGNSPLHF,TGTGCCAGCAGCCAAGACTGGATTCCGGGGAATTCACCCCTCCACTTT
TRBJ2-1,TRBD2,NA,TRBV10-3,CAISAGVIPGGPYNEQFF,TGTGCCATCAGTGCTGGGGTTATACCGGGAGGGCCTTACAATGAGCAGTTCTTC
TRBJ2-7,NA,once,TRBV19,CASSSRYGHAYYEQYF,TGTGCCAGTAGTTCCCGGTACGGTCACGCTTACTACGAGCAGTACTTC
TRBJ1-2,TRBD1,NA,TRBV5-1,CASSFSGQTDYGYTF,TGCGCCAGCAGCTTCTCGGGACAGACCGACTATGGCTACACCTTC
TRBJ1-6,NA,once,TRBV19,CASSIVGGRQNSPLHF,TGTGCCAGTAGTATCGTGGGGGGACGGCAGAATTCACCCCTCCACTTT